One T cell receptor (beta chain) is described in this entry. These data belong to a study of blood T cell repertoires in COVID-19. This CDR3 has 14 amino acids. The germline gives CDR1 LNHDA, CDR2 SQIVND (reference sequence). The J segment lost 10 bases and the V segment lost 4 bases, leaving 10 bases of the junction unmatched. TCRdb keeps only in-frame clones here, not all; method: immunoSEQ multiplex PCR. The table includes 100,000 to 150,000 clones, roughly 88% detected once. This receptor was obtained from a man aged 35 to 55 with acute or convalescent COVID-19. The genes are TRBV19 and TRBJ2-1; 7 bases line up with TRBD1. Sequencing was performed on peripheral blood. The CDR3 region has the DNA TGTGCCAGTAGTAGGAGACAGGGCGGGCGGGAGCAGTTCTTC. Its protein is CASSRRQGGREQFF.